This TCR beta chain was captured in a study of technical replicates of blood from several donors. Trimming removed 5 bases at V and 6 bases at J, with 14 bases between. From germline, CDR1 is MDHEN and CDR2 SYDVKM. The CDR3 runs to 13 residues. Only in-frame clones appear in the TCRdb table, and some are missing; sequencing was by immunoSEQ multiplex PCR. The top ten clones hold less than 0.5% of a sample with more than 65,000 clones, roughly 93% of them seen once. What was sequenced was T cells isolated from PBMCs. The chain carries TRBV28 and TRBJ2-7; tentatively, D is TRBD1 (6 bases). The TCR comes from a human donor in good health. CDR3 bases: TGTGCCAGCAGTCGAATACAGGGCCCCGAGCAGTACTTC. It encodes CASSRIQGPEQYF.